The subject of this entry is one T cell receptor (beta chain). This record belongs to a study of T cell responses to AZD1222 COVID-19 vaccine. Study information: Second-dose intervals near 4 or 12 weeks were combined.

V lost 5 bases to trimming and J lost 4 bases, with 20 bases between them. Per the germline V gene, CDR1 is SGHTA and CDR2 is FQGNSA. The CDR3 spans 16 residues. The repertoire was sequenced with immunoSEQ multiplex PCR; TCRdb's copy has only in-frame clones and lacks some. Of around 100,000 clones listed, more than 85% were seen once; the top ten hold approximately 1.3%. The rearrangement links TRBV7-2 to TRBJ2-5, with D hard to call. This specimen consisted of peripheral blood, obtained on day 0 of AZD1222 vaccination. This receptor was taken from an adult in good health. The CDR3 protein is CASSPNQARVGETQYF. The CDR3 nucleotides are TGTGCCAGCAGCCCGAACCAGGCTAGGGTCGGAGAGACCCAGTACTTC.